The 25 T cell receptor beta chains listed next were all sequenced from one sample in a study of neurological immune-mediated disorders. From the 5' RACE reads, TCRdb called clonotypes with MiXCR, one entry per CDR3 protein. The profile covers more than 75,000 distinct CDR3 sequences, with less than 5.5% appearing a single time and around 2.3% taken by the ten largest. The sample consisted of PBMCs. These receptors originate from a woman in her thirties with multiple sclerosis.

This sequence joins TRBV5-1 and TRBJ1-4; D perhaps matches TRBD1 (5 bases). The CDR3 is 13 residues long. Germline-derived CDR1 and CDR2 are SGHRS and YFSETQ. The V and J ends lost 0 bases and 10 bases respectively, with 10 bases between them. CDR3 residues: CASSLDRGRKLFF. CDR3 coding DNA: TGCGCCAGCAGCTTGGATCGGGGACGAAAACTGTTTTTT.

This clonotype was detected ten times or more. The chain joins TRBV20-1 to TRBJ2-7, with TRBD2 identical over 9 bases. V lost 5 bases, J lost 6 bases, and 8 bases stayed unmatched. Germline lookup yields CDR1 DFQATT and CDR2 SNEGSKA (reference sequence). The CDR3 extends over 13 amino acids. Written as DNA, the CDR3 is TGCAGTGCTCGCCCAGCGGGGGGAACCGAGCAGTACGTC. Its translation is CSARPAGGTEQYV.

This clonotype has a count of ten or more. This chain uses TRBV20-1 with TRBJ2-5, with 10 positions matching TRBD2. This CDR3 spans 15 amino acids. Germline V gives CDR1 DFQATT, CDR2 SNEGSKA (reference sequence). With V trimmed by 5 bases and J by 2 bases, 8 bases remained unmatched. The CDR3 loop reads CSADLAGAGQETQYF. CDR3 bases: TGCAGTGCTGACCTAGCGGGGGCCGGACAAGAGACCCAGTACTTC.

This clonotype has more than one count but fewer than ten. CDR3 coding DNA: TGTGCCAGCAGCCGGACAGGCCAAGAGACCCAGTACTTC. This gives the protein CASSRTGQETQYF. V usage is TRBV5-5 and J usage is TRBJ2-5; TRBD1 matches at 7 bases. Germline values: CDR1 SGHKS, CDR2 YYEKEE (reference sequence). Trimming took 4 bases from V and 1 from J; bases not matched to a gene: 1. The CDR3 loop spans 13 amino acids.

This clonotype was observed at least ten times. The V call is TRBV5-1, the J call TRBJ2-7; possible D gene TRBD1, 5 bases. Germline CDR1 and CDR2: SGHRS and YFSETQ. Trimming left V 3 bases short and J 2 bases short, with 9 bases between. The CDR3 contains 13 residues. CDR3 region: CASSWGGTYEQYF. The DNA for the CDR3 is TGCGCCAGCAGCTGGGGCGGAACCTACGAGCAGTACTTC. The variable domain in full, with the rest retrieved from reference TRBV5-1 and TRBJ2-7, is KAGVTQTPRYLIKTRGQQVTLSCSPISGHRSVSWYQQTPGQGLQFLFEYFSETQRNKGNFPGRFSGRQFSNSRSEMNVSTLELGDSALYLCASSWGGTYEQYFGPGTRLTVT.

The DNA for the CDR3 is TGTGCCAGCAGCCATGACGAGACAGGGGGCGCGGAGACCCAGTACTTC. Translating it yields CASSHDETGGAETQYF. This sequence joins TRBV7-8 and TRBJ2-5; TRBD1 matches at 10 bases. Germline V gene lookup returns CDR1 SGHVS and CDR2 FQNEAQ. V trimming: 5 bases; J trimming: 5 bases; junction bases outside the gene matches: 11. The CDR3 runs 16 residues.

This clonotype was recorded a few times. This sequence may be a read error, since a much larger clone differs from it by one base. This chain joins TRBV7-2 and TRBJ1-6; no clear D. The CDR3 covers 15 residues. Germline-derived CDR1 and CDR2 are SGHTA and FQGNSA. The CDR3 nucleotides are TGTGCCAGCAGCTTAGATCCTGGGATGGATTCACCCCTCAACTTT. Translated, it gives CASSLDPGMDSPLNF.

Comments on this clonotype: Relative to the germline gene, one junction end is altered; a read error may explain this. The chain uses TRBV5-1 and TRBJ2-1, with 7 nucleotides matching TRBD2. Germline assignment: CDR1 SGHRS and CDR2 YFSETQ. CDR3 length: 16 residues. The CDR3 here is CASSLGREISDNEQFF. The CDR3 DNA sequence: TGCGCCAGCAGCTTGGGGCGGGAGATCTCCGACAATGAGCAGTTCTTC.

This clonotype occurred many times. This chain links TRBV5-1 with TRBJ2-5; the D is unclear. Germline V lookup: CDR1 SGHRS, CDR2 YFSETQ. Trimming stripped 4 bases from V and 5 bases from J, with 9 bases between. This CDR3 is 12 amino acids long. Here the CDR3 reads CASSRDSETQYF. The CDR3 DNA reads TGCGCCAGCAGCCGTGACTCGGAGACCCAGTACTTC.

In its sample, this clonotype was seen many times. The V call is TRBV7-3, the J call TRBJ2-3, with 10 nucleotides matching TRBD2. The CDR3 has 15 amino acids. Germline loops: CDR1 SGHTA, CDR2 FQGTGA. V lost 5 bases and J lost 4; bases outside the gene matches: 6. CDR3 sequence: CASSMRSGGADTQYF. In DNA, the CDR3 is TGTGCCAGCAGCATGAGAAGCGGGGGGGCAGATACGCAGTATTTT. Combining the CDR3 with reference TRBV7-3 and TRBJ2-3 gives the whole variable domain GAGVSQTPSNKVTEKGKYVELRCDPISGHTALYWYRQSLGQGPEFLIYFQGTGAADDSGLPNDRFFAVRPEGSVSTLKIQRTERGDSAVYLCASSMRSGGADTQYFGPGTRLTVL.

There are a few counts of this clonotype. This rearrangement joins TRBV27 to TRBJ2-4; possibly TRBD2 for D (5 bases). V dropped 2 bases and J dropped 6 bases, with 17 bases sitting between them. Germline V CDR1 and CDR2: MNHEY, SMNVEV (reference sequence). This CDR3 has 16 residues. The CDR3 reads CASSLGLGREGNIQYF. The CDR3 nucleotides are TGTGCCAGCAGTTTAGGCCTCGGTAGAGAGGGAAACATTCAGTACTTC.

At least ten counts were recorded for this clonotype. The CDR3 coding sequence is TGTGCCAGCAGTGAACACCCGGGACAGAATTCACCCCTCCACTTT. Protein product: CASSEHPGQNSPLHF. The rearrangement links TRBV2 to TRBJ1-6, with 7 bases that match TRBD1. V dropped 2 bases and J dropped 7; count of bases not matched to a gene: 5. This CDR3 comprises 15 residues. CDR1 SNHLY and CDR2 FYNNEI come from the germline V gene.

Ten or more counts support this clonotype. The genes are TRBV20-1 and TRBJ2-3; no clear D gene. The CDR3 sequence is 16 residues long. V lost 0 bases to trimming and J lost 0 bases, with 13 bases between them. The germline V gene has CDR1 DFQATT and CDR2 SNEGSKA (reference sequence). The CDR3 loop reads CSARDPRGPSTDTQYF. As DNA, the CDR3 is TGCAGTGCTAGAGACCCTCGCGGACCTAGCACAGATACGCAGTATTTT.

This clonotype came up many times. V gene TRBV20-1 combines with J gene TRBJ2-5; D may match TRBD1 or TRBD2 (7 bases each). Germline-derived CDR1 and CDR2 are DFQATT and SNEGSKA (reference sequence). The CDR3 consists of 14 residues. V dropped 8 bases and J dropped 2 bases, with 18 bases sitting between them. As DNA, the CDR3 is TGCAGTTTCCGAGAGCGGGACAGTCAAGAGACCCAGTACTTC. Its protein product is CSFRERDSQETQYF.

This clonotype was picked up many times. V usage is TRBV20-1 and J usage is TRBJ1-4; TRBD1 matches at 9 bases. J was trimmed by 5 bases and V by 6 bases; bases with no gene match: 4. This CDR3 has 13 residues. Germline V gives CDR1 DFQATT, CDR2 SNEGSKA (reference sequence). This CDR3 reads CSAIGQGNEKLFF. The DNA of the CDR3 is TGCAGTGCCATTGGACAGGGGAATGAAAAACTGTTTTTT.

This clonotype occurred many times. V usage is TRBV5-1 and J usage is TRBJ2-5; TRBD1 might be the D (5 bases). Germline V gives CDR1 SGHRS, CDR2 YFSETQ. The CDR3 length is 17 residues. The V end lost 3 bases, the J end lost 0 bases, and 18 bases lay between the germline ends. This CDR3 reads CASSSPKGQGHQETQYF. CDR3 DNA sequence: TGCGCCAGCAGCTCGCCCAAGGGGCAGGGTCACCAAGAGACCCAGTACTTC.

This clonotype occurred many times. The chain carries TRBV10-3 and TRBJ2-1; 13 bases agree with TRBD2. The germline CDR1 and CDR2 sequences are ENHRY and SYGVKD. V lost 6 bases and J lost 9; bases outside the gene matches: 5. The CDR3 is 14 amino acids. CDR3 region: CAIRLAGGPAEQFF. CDR3 DNA sequence: TGTGCCATCAGACTAGCGGGAGGGCCGGCTGAGCAGTTCTTC.

This clonotype has a count of ten or more. This chain connects TRBV15 to TRBJ2-5; weak D call: TRBD1 (6 bases). The CDR3 is 14 residues long. Germline CDR1 is LNHNV and CDR2 is YYDKDF (reference sequence). V lost 0 bases and J lost 5, with 10 bases in between. The CDR3 DNA is TGTGCCACCAGCAGAGACAGGGGCGGGGAGACCCAGTACTTC. This translates into CATSRDRGGETQYF.

This clonotype was seen at least ten times. The chain uses TRBV6-5 and TRBJ2-2, with a tentative D call TRBD1 (6 bases). This CDR3 is 14 amino acids long. Germline V gene data show CDR1 as MNHEY and CDR2 as SVGAGI. Trimming pared 2 bases from V and 4 bases from J, leaving 8 bases between. CDR3 sequence (DNA): TGTGCCAGCAGTTACGACAGGTCCACCGGGGAGCTGTTTTTT. Its translation: CASSYDRSTGELFF.

In this sample, this clonotype turned up many times. The chain is built from TRBV7-9 and TRBJ2-1; 11 positions match TRBD2. Germline lookup yields CDR1 SEHNR and CDR2 FQNEAQ (reference sequence). This CDR3 is built from 18 residues. J was trimmed by 4 bases and V by 3 bases; bases with no gene match: 11. The CDR3 region is CASSLLAGGPNAYNEQFF. CDR3 in DNA: TGTGCCAGCAGCTTGTTAGCGGGAGGGCCAAACGCTTACAATGAGCAGTTCTTC.

CDR3 sequence: CASSVRTREYF. The CDR3 coding sequence is TGTGCCAGCAGTGTGAGGACCCGCGAGTATTTT. The chain is built from TRBV2 and TRBJ2-3; D not certain. This CDR3 comprises 11 residues. CDR1 is SNHLY and CDR2 is FYNNEI in the germline V gene. Between the trimmed V and J ends, which lost 4 bases and 13 bases, there was a span of 12 bases.

This clonotype was detected many times. The chain recombines TRBV5-1 with TRBJ2-5; possibly TRBD2 for D (5 bases). The CDR3 length is 16 residues. V was trimmed by 2 bases and J by 5 bases, leaving 19 bases between them. Germline values: CDR1 SGHRS, CDR2 YFSETQ. The CDR3 loop is CASSLTVGRGGETQYF. The CDR3 DNA is TGCGCCAGCAGCTTAACAGTAGGTCGAGGAGGCGAGACCCAGTACTTC.

This clonotype was detected ten times or more. The rearrangement uses TRBV20-1 and TRBJ2-5; D perhaps matches TRBD2 (5 bases). Germline values: CDR1 DFQATT, CDR2 SNEGSKA (reference sequence). The CDR3 runs to 19 residues. The V and J ends lost 5 bases and 0 bases respectively, with 28 bases between them. The CDR3 DNA reads TGCAGTGCTGACATTCCGGGATCCATCAGCGGCCAGTACCAAGAGACCCAGTACTTC. Residues: CSADIPGSISGQYQETQYF.

This clonotype has a count of ten or more. The chain uses TRBV7-8 and TRBJ1-1, with 8 bases that match TRBD1. Germline V lookup: CDR1 SGHVS, CDR2 FQNEAQ. The CDR3 runs to 14 residues. The V gene end was trimmed by 5 bases and the J gene end by 3 bases; junction bases not matched to a gene: 5. Here the CDR3 DNA reads TGTGCCAGCAGCCCACTGACAGGGGACACTGAAGCTTTCTTT. Its protein is CASSPLTGDTEAFF.

This clonotype was counted ten times or more. The chain has TRBV20-1 and TRBJ2-5; 7 nucleotides agree with TRBD2. CDR3 length equals 16 residues. CDR1 and CDR2 from the germline V gene are DFQATT and SNEGSKA (reference sequence). With V trimmed by 4 bases and J by 2 bases, 13 bases remained unmatched. CDR3 DNA sequence: TGCAGTGCTAAAGGGGTAGCGGGCCACAATCAAGAGACCCAGTACTTC. Translated, it gives CSAKGVAGHNQETQYF.